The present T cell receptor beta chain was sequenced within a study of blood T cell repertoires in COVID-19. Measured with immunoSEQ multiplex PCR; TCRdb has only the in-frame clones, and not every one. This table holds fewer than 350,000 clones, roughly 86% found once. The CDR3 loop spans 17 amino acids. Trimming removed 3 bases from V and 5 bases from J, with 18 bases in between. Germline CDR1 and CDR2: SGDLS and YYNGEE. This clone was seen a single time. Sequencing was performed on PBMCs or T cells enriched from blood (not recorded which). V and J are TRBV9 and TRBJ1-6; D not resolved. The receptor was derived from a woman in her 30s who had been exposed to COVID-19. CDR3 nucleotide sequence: TGTGCCAGCAGCGCTGACACCAAGCCTACTGATAATTCACCCCTCCACTTT. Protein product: CASSADTKPTDNSPLHF.